One and the same sample provided the 22 T cell receptor beta chains below, sequenced in a study of metastatic and nonmetastatic thyroid tumors. Among the patients, none had received any treatment before thyroid surgery. TCRdb redid the clone calls on the PCR reads using MiXCR. This table holds 20,000 to 30,000 clones, 10% to 15% found once. Sequencing was performed on blood. The source is a female donor with papillary thyroid cancer or a benign thyroid nodule (not recorded which). Some clones in this sample may be carry-over from other donors' samples.

Ten or more counts support this clone. The genes are TRBV9 and TRBJ2-5; D not resolved. The CDR3 spans 13 residues. Trimming cost V 1 base and J 1 base, with 5 bases left between them. Germline values: CDR1 SGDLS, CDR2 YYNGEE. The CDR3 spells CASSVRPQETQYF. CDR3 DNA: TGTGCCAGCAGCGTACGGCCCCAAGAGACCCAGTACTTC.

This clone was picked up many times. The chain couples TRBV6-1 to TRBJ1-2; 7 positions agree with TRBD1. CDR1 is MNHNS and CDR2 is SASEGT in the germline V gene. The CDR3 covers 13 residues. Trimming at V came to 6 bases and at J to 6 bases, leaving 7 bases not matched to a gene. CDR3 coding DNA: TGTGCCAGCAGAATGACAGGGATTGATGGCTACACCTTC. Its translation: CASRMTGIDGYTF.

This clone was recorded at least ten times. The rearrangement joins TRBV6-1 to TRBJ1-5; 7 bases line up with TRBD1. The germline V gene encodes CDR1 MNHNS and CDR2 SASEGT. J was trimmed by 0 bases and V by 4 bases; bases with no gene match: 0. This CDR3 spans 14 amino acids. Written as DNA, the CDR3 is TGTGCCAGCAGTGGGACAGGTAGCAATCAGCCCCAGCATTTT. It is translated as CASSGTGSNQPQHF.

This clone was recorded at least ten times. The V and J genes are TRBV30 and TRBJ2-3; D is unclear. Germline values: CDR1 GTSNPN, CDR2 SVGIG (reference sequence). The CDR3 spans 10 residues. In nucleotides, the CDR3 is TGTGCTTGCGGTCCAAATACGCAGTATTTT. This codes for CACGPNTQYF.

In its sample, this clone was seen many times. The rearrangement joins TRBV6-2 or TRBV6-3 to TRBJ2-5, with D perhaps given as TRBD1 or TRBD2 (5 bases each). Germline V gene lookup returns CDR1 MNHEY and CDR2 SVGEGT. This CDR3 comprises 16 residues. The V end lost 6 bases, the J end lost 6 bases, and 23 bases lay between the germline ends. CDR3 sequence reads: CASSPGPGPIGQTQYF. DNA of the CDR3: TGTGCCAGCAGCCCGGGTCCGGGACCTATTGGACAGACCCAGTACTTC.

This clone came up many times. In DNA, the CDR3 is TGTGCCTGGAGTGTAAAAGATTTCCACGAGCAGTACTTC. Its protein is CAWSVKDFHEQYF. The chain links TRBV30 to TRBJ2-7; no definite D call. V dropped 0 bases and J dropped 5 bases, with 11 bases sitting between them. Germline assignment: CDR1 GTSNPN and CDR2 SVGIG (reference sequence). There are 13 residues in the CDR3. Using reference TRBV30 and TRBJ2-7 for the parts outside the CDR3, the full variable domain is SQTIHQWPATLVQPVGSPLSLECTVEGTSNPNLYWYRQAAGRGLQLLFYSVGIGQISSEVPQNLSASRPQDRQFILSSKKLLLSDSGFYLCAWSVKDFHEQYFGPGTRLTVT.

This clone was counted many times. This chain uses TRBV2 with TRBJ2-6; 7 positions match TRBD2. V gave up 6 bases and J gave up 1 base; unmatched junction bases: 12. The CDR3 runs to 18 residues. Germline assignment: CDR1 SNHLY and CDR2 FYNNEI. CDR3 in amino acids: CASRTRGGLHSGANVLTF. The DNA for the CDR3 is TGTGCCAGCAGGACCCGGGGAGGGCTACATTCTGGGGCCAACGTCCTGACTTTC.

This clone was counted many times. This chain uses TRBV28 with TRBJ2-7; D is ambiguous. Germline V lookup: CDR1 MDHEN, CDR2 SYDVKM. Between the trimmed V and J ends, which lost 3 bases and 3 bases, there was a span of 18 bases. The CDR3 loop spans 16 amino acids. Here the CDR3 DNA reads TGTGCCAGCAGTTTTCATCACGGTCTCGGGCTCTACGAGCAGTACTTC. Translating gives CASSFHHGLGLYEQYF. Full variable domain (remainder filled in from reference TRBV28 and TRBJ2-7): DVKVTQSSRYLVKRTGEKVFLECVQDMDHENMFWYRQDPGLGLRLIYFSYDVKMKEKGDIPEGYSVSREKKERFSLILESASTNQTSMYLCASSFHHGLGLYEQYFGPGTRLTVT.

This clone was detected ten times or more. The rearrangement joins TRBV5-5 to TRBJ2-3, with D perhaps given as TRBD1 or TRBD2 (5 bases each). The CDR3 is made up of 15 amino acids. Germline assignment: CDR1 SGHKS and CDR2 YYEKEE (reference sequence). With 0 bases removed from V and 2 bases from J, the gap between germline ends came to 10 bases. The CDR3, as DNA: TGTGCCAGCAGCTTGGACCCCGGGACCACAGATACGCAGTATTTT. Translating gives CASSLDPGTTDTQYF. Filled out from reference TRBV5-5 and TRBJ2-3, the complete variable domain reads DAGVTQSPTHLIKTRGQQVTLRCSPISGHKSVSWYQQVLGQGPQFIFQYYEKEERGRGNFPDRFSARQFPNYSSELNVNALLLGDSALYLCASSLDPGTTDTQYFGPGTRLTVL.

This clone came up many times. This chain links TRBV28 with TRBJ2-1; D gene uncertain. Germline CDR1 is MDHEN and CDR2 is SYDVKM. The CDR3 is 14 amino acids. The ends were cut back, 6 bases at V and 5 bases at J, with 14 bases in the middle. CDR3: CASRLGLANNEQFF. CDR3 DNA sequence: TGTGCCAGCAGGCTAGGCCTCGCCAACAATGAGCAGTTCTTC.

Note on this clone: A read error may produce the germline difference seen at one junction end. The genes are TRBV6-2 or TRBV6-3 and TRBJ2-1; 8 nucleotides align to TRBD2. In germline, CDR1 is MNHEY, CDR2 SVGEGT. This CDR3 spans 19 amino acids. The CDR3 coding sequence is TGTGCCAGCACTCTGACGACGGCCTATAGCGGGGTGGGGTACAGTGAGCAGTTCTTC. Translation: CASTLTTAYSGVGYSEQFF.

This clone ranks as medium-sized. The chain is built from TRBV6-4 and TRBJ2-1, with 8 nucleotides matching TRBD2. There are 16 residues in the CDR3. V dropped 0 bases and J dropped 8; count of bases not matched to a gene: 9. The germline V gene encodes CDR1 MRHNA and CDR2 SNTAGT. The CDR3 spells CASSDSPGGPGDEQFF. CDR3 DNA: TGTGCCAGCAGTGACTCACCGGGAGGGCCTGGGGATGAGCAGTTCTTC.

This clone has a count of ten or more. J is TRBJ1-2 and V is TRBV12-3 or TRBV12-4; perhaps TRBD1 as D (6 bases). The CDR3 extends over 14 amino acids. V was cut by 5 bases and J by 6 bases, with 16 bases left in between. Written as DNA, the CDR3 is TGTGCCAGCAGTCGAGACAGGCCCCTGGATGGCTACACCTTC. Encoded protein: CASSRDRPLDGYTF.

This clone is judged medium-sized. The rearrangement joins TRBV20-1 to TRBJ2-7; 10 nucleotides match TRBD1. Germline assignment: CDR1 DFQATT and CDR2 SNEGSKA (reference sequence). The CDR3 length is 13 residues. The V gene end was trimmed by 5 bases and the J gene end by 3 bases; junction bases not matched to a gene: 4. CDR3 nucleotides: TGCAGTGCTCCGGGGACAGGGGACTACGAGCAGTACTTC. Protein: CSAPGTGDYEQYF.

This clone was observed many times. The CDR3 loop is CASSLVKGIRDEQFF. The CDR3 DNA is TGTGCCAGCAGCTTAGTTAAGGGTATTCGTGATGAGCAGTTCTTC. This sequence joins TRBV11-2 and TRBJ2-1, with D uncertain. Germline loops: CDR1 SGHAT, CDR2 FQNNGV. The CDR3 is 15 amino acids. V lost 1 base and J lost 8, with 15 bases in between.

This clone has at least ten counts. The chain joins TRBV20-1 to TRBJ2-3; TRBD2 agrees at 8 bases. V shed 5 bases, J shed 7 bases, and the junction held 8 bases outside the gene matches. The CDR3 is made up of 13 amino acids. Germline CDR1 is DFQATT and CDR2 is SNEGSKA (reference sequence). This CDR3 is CSAHREGGHTQYF. The DNA of the CDR3 is TGCAGTGCTCACCGGGAGGGCGGTCATACGCAGTATTTT.

This clone occurred many times. This chain connects TRBV27 to TRBJ2-1, with 9 positions matching TRBD2. CDR1 and CDR2 (germline): MNHEY, SMNVEV (reference sequence). J was trimmed by 3 bases and V by 6 bases; bases with no gene match: 6. This CDR3 spans 15 amino acids. CDR3 sequence reads: CASRTGTSYYNEQFF. Here the CDR3 DNA reads TGTGCCAGCAGGACCGGGACTAGCTACTACAATGAGCAGTTCTTC.

This clone was seen ten or more times. V is TRBV6-1 and J is TRBJ2-7; either TRBD1 or TRBD2 may supply D (5 bases each). Per the germline V gene, CDR1 is MNHNS and CDR2 is SASEGT. Trimming pared 6 bases from V and 0 bases from J, leaving 15 bases between. The length of the CDR3 is 15 residues. This CDR3 reads CASRGRGQVSYEQYF. In DNA, the CDR3 is TGTGCCAGCAGGGGCCGGGGCCAAGTCTCCTACGAGCAGTACTTC.

A remark on this clone: The CDR3 end shows no conserved phenylalanine or tryptophan, and so a read error is likely. This chain uses TRBV6-6 with TRBJ2-5; 7 positions match TRBD2. V lost 0 bases to trimming and J lost 6 bases; unmatched junction nucleotides: 7. The CDR3 runs 15 residues. The germline gives CDR1 MNHNY, CDR2 SVGAGI (reference sequence). Written as DNA, the CDR3 is TGTGCCAGCAGTTACTCAACGAGCGGGAAACAGACCCAGTACGTC. This gives the protein CASSYSTSGKQTQYV.

The J gene is TRBJ2-1, the V gene TRBV27, with D hard to call. The CDR3 sequence is 14 residues long. Deletions cut 3 bases from V and 0 bases from J, with 6 bases between. Germline loops: CDR1 MNHEY, CDR2 SMNVEV (reference sequence). CDR3 coding DNA: TGTGCCAGCAGTTTTTTATTCTCCTACAATGAGCAGTTCTTC. This sequence encodes CASSFLFSYNEQFF.

In this sample, this clone is medium-sized (0.01 to 0.1%). The chain is built from TRBV30 and TRBJ2-7; no reliable D call. The CDR3 runs to 12 residues. CDR1 is GTSNPN and CDR2 is SVGIG in the germline V gene (reference sequence). V was shortened by 2 bases and J by 5 bases, with 10 bases between the two germline ends. Here the CDR3 reads CAWSHPRDEQYF. The CDR3 DNA reads as TGTGCCTGGAGTCACCCTCGGGACGAGCAGTACTTC.

This clone was counted at least ten times. V is TRBV19 and J is TRBJ1-3; D remains ambiguous. V lost 3 bases and J lost 2, with 17 bases in between. There are 17 residues in the CDR3. In germline, CDR1 is LNHDA, CDR2 SQIVND (reference sequence). The CDR3 region is CASSITSGSLPGNTIYF. The CDR3 DNA follows: TGTGCCAGTAGTATTACGTCCGGCAGCCTGCCTGGAAACACCATATATTTT. Supplemented by reference TRBV19 and TRBJ1-3, the full variable domain reads DGGITQSPKYLFRKEGQNVTLSCEQNLNHDAMYWYRQDPGQGLRLIYYSQIVNDFQKGDIAEGYSVSREKKESFPLTVTSAQKNPTAFYLCASSITSGSLPGNTIYFGEGSWLTVV.